This passage covers 29 T cell receptor beta chains from one sample sequenced in a study of T cell responses to AZD1222 COVID-19 vaccine. The method was immunoSEQ multiplex PCR; TCRdb's version includes in-frame clones alone and lacks a portion of them. In the table there are 120,000 or so clones, 88% of which are singletons. The sequencing used peripheral blood, collected on day 0 of AZD1222 vaccination. Receptors were obtained from an adult in good health.

J is TRBJ2-3 and V is TRBV5-1; unclear D gene. Germline CDR1 reads SGHRS; CDR2 reads YFSETQ. V was shortened by 0 bases and J by 3 bases, with 2 bases between the two germline ends. The CDR3 spans 12 residues. CDR3: CASSLETDTQYF. In DNA, the CDR3 is TGCGCCAGCAGCTTGGAAACAGATACGCAGTATTTT.

This chain uses TRBV7-9 with TRBJ2-7; TRBD2 agrees at 13 bases. After removal of 1 base from V and 5 bases from J, the junction contained 11 bases not matched to a gene. CDR1 and CDR2 (germline): SEHNR, FQNEAQ (reference sequence). CDR3 length: 18 amino acids. CDR3 nucleotide sequence: TGTGCCAGCAGCTTAGGCTATGGCGCGGGGACTAGCGGGAACGAGCAGTACTTC. The encoded protein is CASSLGYGAGTSGNEQYF.

V and J are TRBV5-5 and TRBJ1-1; D uncertain. CDR3 size: 13 residues. The V gene's germline CDR1 is SGHKS and CDR2 YYEKEE (reference sequence). Trimming pared 1 base from V and 1 base from J, leaving 5 bases between. CDR3 protein: CASSLIQNTEAFF. In DNA form, the CDR3 reads TGTGCCAGCAGCTTGATCCAGAACACTGAAGCTTTCTTT.

This sequence joins TRBV6-6 and TRBJ2-2; 8 bases line up with TRBD1. The CDR3 length is 14 residues. Trimming took 6 bases from V and 5 from J; bases not matched to a gene: 5. CDR1 and CDR2 (germline): MNHNY, SVGAGI (reference sequence). CDR3 sequence: CASSRDRRTGELFF. The CDR3 DNA is TGTGCCAGCAGCCGGGACAGGAGAACCGGGGAGCTGTTTTTT.

The chain recombines TRBV27 with TRBJ2-6; 8 nucleotides match TRBD1. CDR3 size: 16 residues. The V gene's germline CDR1 is MNHEY and CDR2 SMNVEV (reference sequence). V gave up 2 bases and J gave up 2 bases; unmatched junction bases: 2. CDR3 amino acids: CASSLPGGAGANVLTF. The CDR3 coding sequence is TGTGCCAGCAGTTTACCAGGGGGCGCTGGGGCCAACGTCCTGACTTTC.

V and J are TRBV5-1 and TRBJ1-2; D is possibly TRBD1 (5 bases). There are 14 residues in the CDR3. V lost 0 bases to trimming and J lost 8 bases, with 14 bases between them. Germline-derived CDR1 and CDR2 are SGHRS and YFSETQ. CDR3 bases: TGCGCCAGCAGCTTGGAAGCAGGGTGGCACGGCTACACCTTC. As protein: CASSLEAGWHGYTF.

The V gene is TRBV2, the J gene TRBJ1-2, with a weak D call TRBD1 (6 bases). Trimming left V 2 bases short and J 4 bases short, with 14 bases between. CDR1 and CDR2 from the germline V gene are SNHLY and FYNNEI. The CDR3 extends over 15 amino acids. The CDR3 spells CASSELGGEGYGYTF. CDR3 bases: TGTGCCAGCAGTGAATTAGGGGGAGAGGGCTATGGCTACACCTTC.

V is TRBV7-9 and J is TRBJ1-4, with unresolved D. The CDR3 consists of 15 residues. Germline V gene sequence: CDR1 SEHNR, CDR2 FQNEAQ (reference sequence). Trimming pared 1 base from V and 8 bases from J, leaving 14 bases between. The chain's CDR3 is CASSLVSGREEKLFF. The DNA for the CDR3 is TGTGCCAGCAGCTTAGTGTCCGGGAGGGAAGAAAAACTGTTTTTT. Supplemented by reference TRBV7-9 and TRBJ1-4, the full variable domain reads DTGVSQNPRHKITKRGQNVTFRCDPISEHNRLYWYRQTLGQGPEFLTYFQNEAQLEKSRLLSDRFSAERPKGSFSTLEIQRTEQGDSAMYLCASSLVSGREEKLFFGSGTQLSVL.

The CDR3, as DNA: TGTGCCAGCAGCTCTAGCGGGGGACTCCTCTCTGGAGATACGCAGTATTTT. Encoded protein: CASSSSGGLLSGDTQYF. The J gene is TRBJ2-3, the V gene TRBV7-8, with TRBD2 identical over 10 bases. J gave up 5 bases and V 4 bases, and 12 bases lay outside the gene matches. The CDR3 is made up of 17 amino acids. Per germline, CDR1 SGHVS and CDR2 FQNEAQ.

The CDR3 spells CSVEDHGTAYGYTF. The CDR3 DNA follows: TGCAGCGTTGAAGATCATGGAACGGCCTATGGCTACACCTTC. The J gene is TRBJ1-2, the V gene TRBV29-1, with D unresolved. The germline gives CDR1 SQVTM, CDR2 ANQGSEA. Trimming stripped 0 bases from V and 4 bases from J, with 12 bases between. The CDR3 is 14 amino acids.

The chain recombines TRBV10-2 with TRBJ1-5; possibly TRBD1 for D (6 bases). Germline CDR1 reads WSHSY; CDR2 reads SAAADI. CDR3 length: 16 amino acids. Trimming pared 0 bases from V and 1 base from J, leaving 10 bases between. The chain's CDR3 is CASSESTGVSNQPQHF. DNA of the CDR3: TGCGCCAGCAGTGAGTCGACAGGAGTGAGCAATCAGCCCCAGCATTTT.

The chain has TRBV18 and TRBJ2-5, with 13 nucleotides matching TRBD2. V was pared by 3 bases and J by 2 bases, with 3 bases of the junction left unmatched. Germline assignment: CDR1 KGHSH and CDR2 LQKENI. This CDR3 is built from 16 residues. CDR3 DNA sequence: TGTGCCAGCTCACCGCGGGGACTAGCGGGGCAAGAGACCCAGTACTTC. Translating gives CASSPRGLAGQETQYF. Drawing the rest from reference TRBV18 and TRBJ2-5, the complete variable domain is NAGVMQNPRHLVRRRGQEARLRCSPMKGHSHVYWYRQLPEEGLKFMVYLQKENIIDESGMPKERFSAEFPKEGPSILRIQQVVRGDSAAYFCASSPRGLAGQETQYFGPGTRLLVL.

The V call is TRBV9, the J call TRBJ2-3; 8 bases line up with TRBD2. The CDR3 covers 16 residues. J gave up 2 bases and V 0 bases, and 5 bases lay outside the gene matches. Germline lookup yields CDR1 SGDLS and CDR2 YYNGEE. CDR3 nucleotide sequence: TGTGCCAGCAGCGTAGCTGGCGGGAGGACCACAGATACGCAGTATTTT. It translates to CASSVAGGRTTDTQYF.

The V and J genes are TRBV10-3 and TRBJ2-7, with 7 positions matching TRBD1. The CDR3 is made up of 13 amino acids. CDR1 is ENHRY and CDR2 is SYGVKD in the germline V gene. J was trimmed by 7 bases and V by 0 bases; bases with no gene match: 3. The CDR3 loop is CAISESGGREQYF. In DNA form, the CDR3 reads TGTGCCATCAGTGAGTCAGGGGGCAGGGAGCAGTACTTC.

The chain has TRBV19 and TRBJ2-5, with TRBD2 matching 7 bases. This CDR3 has 15 amino acids. V dropped 0 bases and J dropped 2; count of bases not matched to a gene: 3. Looked up from germline, CDR1 is LNHDA and CDR2 is SQIVND (reference sequence). The CDR3 nucleotides are TGTGCCAGTAGTATAGAGGGAGGGAGGCAAGAGACCCAGTACTTC. Protein: CASSIEGGRQETQYF.

The CDR3 reads CASSYFSPNKHYEQYF. Here the CDR3 DNA reads TGTGCCAGCAGTTACTTTTCTCCGAACAAACACTACGAGCAGTACTTC. The genes are TRBV6-5 and TRBJ2-7; D not certain. This CDR3 is 16 amino acids long. Trimming removed 1 base at V and 3 bases at J, with 16 bases between. CDR1 MNHEY and CDR2 SVGAGI come from the germline V gene.

This chain connects TRBV9 to TRBJ1-1; perhaps TRBD1 as D (5 bases). Trimming shortened V by 6 bases and J by 5 bases, and 20 bases separated the two germline ends. This CDR3 is built from 15 residues. The germline gives CDR1 SGDLS, CDR2 YYNGEE. The CDR3 region has the DNA TGTGCCAGCAACCTCGGCTCCGGGGGGGGGACTGAAGCTTTCTTT. It encodes CASNLGSGGGTEAFF.

The chain recombines TRBV2 with TRBJ1-3; TRBD1 is a possible D gene (6 bases). The V end was cut by 7 bases, the J end by 0 bases, with 13 bases between. The CDR3 has 15 residues. Germline values: CDR1 SNHLY, CDR2 FYNNEI. The CDR3 loop reads CASNVDRHSGNTIYF. Here the CDR3 DNA reads TGTGCCAGCAACGTGGACAGACACTCTGGAAACACCATATATTTT.

This sequence joins TRBV6-2 or TRBV6-3 and TRBJ2-3; TRBD1 matches 8 bases. Trimming at V came to 0 bases and at J to 6 bases, leaving 8 bases not matched to a gene. Germline V gives CDR1 MNHEY, CDR2 SVGEGT. The CDR3 has 16 amino acids. The CDR3 DNA is TGTGCCAGCAGTTACTCTAGGACAGGGAAACCCGATACGCAGTATTTT. It encodes CASSYSRTGKPDTQYF.

V gene TRBV5-1 combines with J gene TRBJ2-3, with D unclear. Trimming removed 5 bases from V and 2 bases from J, with 9 bases in between. Germline V lookup: CDR1 SGHRS, CDR2 YFSETQ. The length of the CDR3 is 13 residues. CDR3: CASRLLLTDTQYF. The DNA for the CDR3 is TGCGCCAGCAGATTACTCCTCACAGATACGCAGTATTTT.

This chain uses TRBV5-1 with TRBJ2-3; the match to TRBD2 covers 10 bases. This CDR3 comprises 16 residues. Trimming removed 4 bases from V and 4 bases from J; junction bases left unmatched: 9. The V gene's germline CDR1 is SGHRS and CDR2 YFSETQ. The DNA of the CDR3 is TGCGCCAGCAGCCAATCTAGCGGGAGATCGGCAGATACGCAGTATTTT. This translates into CASSQSSGRSADTQYF.

The chain has TRBV19 and TRBJ1-3, with 11 bases fitting TRBD1. CDR3 length equals 16 residues. Trimming cost V 9 bases and J 3 bases; bases outside gene matches: 10. CDR1 is LNHDA, CDR2 SQIVND, per germline (reference sequence). In DNA form, the CDR3 reads TGTGCCAGATCCTCCCGGGACAGGGGGAATGGAAACACCATATATTTT. This encodes CARSSRDRGNGNTIYF.

The V gene is TRBV6-2 or TRBV6-3, the J gene TRBJ1-2; 7 bases are shared with TRBD1. The CDR3 extends over 15 amino acids. Losses at the gene ends were 2 bases for V and 5 bases for J; bases not matched to a gene: 8. CDR1 is MNHEY and CDR2 is SVGEGT in the germline V gene. CDR3: CASSYPGQPPYGYTF. CDR3 sequence (DNA): TGTGCCAGCAGTTACCCGGGACAGCCTCCTTATGGCTACACCTTC.

The rearrangement links TRBV6-5 to TRBJ2-1, with D perhaps matching TRBD2 (5 bases). The V end lost 5 bases, the J end lost 7 bases, and 12 bases lay between the germline ends. CDR1 and CDR2 from the germline V gene are MNHEY and SVGAGI. This CDR3 contains 13 residues. CDR3 loop: CASSRTVLNEQFF. CDR3 bases: TGTGCCAGCAGTCGGACTGTACTGAATGAGCAGTTCTTC.

This chain links TRBV10-3 with TRBJ1-5, with 8 positions matching TRBD1. CDR3 length: 15 residues. V lost 6 bases to trimming and J lost 2 bases; unmatched junction nucleotides: 6. Looked up from germline, CDR1 is ENHRY and CDR2 is SYGVKD. The CDR3, as DNA: TGTGCCATCAGCCCGACAGGGGATGGCAATCAGCCCCAGCATTTT. Translation gives CAISPTGDGNQPQHF.

The gene calls are TRBV25-1 and TRBJ1-6, with a tentative D call TRBD1 (5 bases). This CDR3 contains 14 residues. CDR1 is MGHDK and CDR2 is SYGVNS in the germline V gene. V lost 4 bases, J lost 11 bases, and 15 bases lay in between. Here the CDR3 DNA reads TGTGCCAGCAGTGGCAGGGCCTTCGGGGCACCCCTCCACTTT. This sequence encodes CASSGRAFGAPLHF.

The gene calls are TRBV5-4 and TRBJ2-5; a possible D gene is TRBD2 (6 bases). Germline V gene lookup returns CDR1 SGHNT and CDR2 YYREEE (reference sequence). CDR3 size: 16 residues. V dropped 4 bases and J dropped 5 bases, with 21 bases sitting between them. CDR3 DNA: TGTGCCAGCAGCCCCCCGTCCCGTACCGGGGGTGAGACCCAGTACTTC. It is translated as CASSPPSRTGGETQYF.

V is TRBV6-2 or TRBV6-3 and J is TRBJ2-1; 7 bases align to TRBD2. The V gene end was trimmed by 6 bases and the J gene end by 4 bases; junction bases not matched to a gene: 9. The length of the CDR3 is 15 residues. CDR1 MNHEY and CDR2 SVGEGT come from the germline V gene. CDR3: CASSQIAGRYNEQFF. CDR3 coding DNA: TGTGCCAGCAGCCAAATAGCGGGCCGATACAATGAGCAGTTCTTC.

The chain employs TRBV25-1 and TRBJ2-7, with 12 bases identical to TRBD2. V lost 3 bases and J lost 3; bases outside the gene matches: 3. Looked up from germline, CDR1 is MGHDK and CDR2 is SYGVNS. This CDR3 spans 15 amino acids. The CDR3 sequence is CASSDRGLAGYEQYF. For the CDR3, the DNA is TGTGCCAGCAGTGATCGGGGACTAGCGGGCTACGAGCAGTACTTC.